This T cell receptor beta chain emerged from a study of T-cell reconstitution after alpha-beta-depleted transplantation in children. The length of the CDR3 is 16 residues. V lost 5 bases, J lost 2 bases, and 20 bases lay in between. Germline lookup yields CDR1 DFQATT and CDR2 SNEGSKA (reference sequence). The authors prepared the TCRbeta library with unique molecular identifiers. In TCRdb, the PCR reads were re-called with MiXCR into one record per CDR3 protein. Of around 200,000 distinct CDR3 sequences listed, under 13% are singletons. In its sample, this clonotype was seen many times. Its antigen is not known. Overall study results and limits: As was reported, about two months after transplant, alpha-beta T cells came from several hundred expanded graft clones. Newly produced T cells mostly accounted for T-cell counts and diversity one year post-transplant. High day-60 TCRbeta diversity in some patients came from surviving recipient T cells and thymic progenitors.

The chain uses TRBV20-1 and TRBJ2-3; tentatively, D is TRBD2 (6 bases). The sequence came from a child younger than two with acute myeloid leukemia, due to receive a stem cell transplant. The sequences come from PBMCs, collected before TCRalphabeta/CD19-depleted stem cell transplant. The CDR3 bases are TGCAGTGCTCCAGGGCGAGGCGGAGGGCTCACAGATACGCAGTATTTT. It is translated as CSAPGRGGGLTDTQYF.